This T cell receptor beta chain came from a study of T cell changes during pregnancy in multiple sclerosis. Here immunoSEQ multiplex PCR was the method, and the copy in TCRdb shows in-frame clones only, minus some. The sample carries 45,000 or so clones, less than 95% recorded once. V shed 2 bases, J shed 7 bases, and the junction held 13 bases outside the gene matches. The germline V gene has CDR1 SGHVS and CDR2 FQNEAQ. This CDR3 is 18 amino acids long. Sequenced material: CD8+ T cells from peripheral blood mononuclear cells, taken in the second trimester of pregnancy. J is TRBJ1-4 and V is TRBV7-8; TRBD1 agrees at 10 bases. This TCR was sampled from a female donor with multiple sclerosis, enrolled in a pregnancy study. In nucleotides, the CDR3 is TGTGCCAGCAGCTTAACAACACAAGCGACAGGGGGCAGTGAAAAACTGTTTTTT. Amino acid sequence: CASSLTTQATGGSEKLFF.